The clone carrying this T cell receptor (beta chain) was found a few times. The CDR3 extends over 14 amino acids. Trimming removed 5 bases at V and 4 bases at J, with 11 bases between. From germline, CDR1 is MNHEY and CDR2 SVGAGI. Primers for the PCR totalled 60 Vbeta and 13 Jbeta. Repertoires were generated with immunoSEQ multiplex PCR, while TCRdb's copy carries only in-frame clones and drops some. The table includes some 120,000 clones, about a sixth detected once. This specimen belongs to a study of cytomegalovirus exposure and HLA in healthy donors. This TCR was sampled from a female donor in good health and CMV-seropositive. Sequenced material: PBMCs. V is TRBV6-5 and J is TRBJ2-2, with D perhaps TRBD1 (6 bases). The CDR3 loop reads CASSPGTTTGELFF. The CDR3 bases are TGTGCCAGCAGTCCGGGGACAACCACCGGGGAGCTGTTTTTT.